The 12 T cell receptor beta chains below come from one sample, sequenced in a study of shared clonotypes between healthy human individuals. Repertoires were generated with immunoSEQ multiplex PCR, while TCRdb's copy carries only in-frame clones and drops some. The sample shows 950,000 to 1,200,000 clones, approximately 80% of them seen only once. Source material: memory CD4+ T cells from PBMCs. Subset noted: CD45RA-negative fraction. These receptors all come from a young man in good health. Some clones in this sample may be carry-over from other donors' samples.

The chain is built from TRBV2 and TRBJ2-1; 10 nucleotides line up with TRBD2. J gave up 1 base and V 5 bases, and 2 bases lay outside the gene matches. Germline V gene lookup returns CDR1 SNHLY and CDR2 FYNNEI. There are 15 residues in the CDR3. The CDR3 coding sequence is TGTGCCAGCAGTCGGACTAGCGGATCCTACAATGAGCAGTTCTTC. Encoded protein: CASSRTSGSYNEQFF.

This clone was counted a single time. Here the CDR3 reads CASSGDGGLPGNTIYF. The CDR3 DNA is TGTGCCAGCAGCGGGGATGGGGGGCTACCTGGAAACACCATATATTTT. The chain couples TRBV9 to TRBJ1-3; possible D gene TRBD1, 6 bases. In germline, CDR1 is SGDLS, CDR2 YYNGEE. V was shortened by 3 bases and J by 2 bases, with 15 bases between the two germline ends. The CDR3 totals 16 residues.

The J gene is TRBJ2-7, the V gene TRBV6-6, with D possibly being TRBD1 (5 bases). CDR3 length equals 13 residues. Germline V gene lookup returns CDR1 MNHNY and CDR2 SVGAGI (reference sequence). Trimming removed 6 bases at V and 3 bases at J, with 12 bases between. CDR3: CASRESQGYEQYF. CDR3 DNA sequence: TGTGCCAGCAGAGAATCCCAGGGCTACGAGCAGTACTTC.

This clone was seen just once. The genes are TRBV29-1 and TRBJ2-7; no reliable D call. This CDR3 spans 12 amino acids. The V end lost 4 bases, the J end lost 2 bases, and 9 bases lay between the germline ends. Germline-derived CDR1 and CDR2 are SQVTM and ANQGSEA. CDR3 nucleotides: TGCAGCGTTGGGTTGGACCCCTACGAGCAGTACTTC. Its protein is CSVGLDPYEQYF.

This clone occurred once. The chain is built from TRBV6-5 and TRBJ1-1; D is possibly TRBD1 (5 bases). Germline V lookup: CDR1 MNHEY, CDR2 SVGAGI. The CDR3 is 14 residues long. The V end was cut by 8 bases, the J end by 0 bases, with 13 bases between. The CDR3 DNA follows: TGTGCCAGCGGGAGGGAGGGGATGAACACTGAAGCTTTCTTT. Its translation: CASGREGMNTEAFF.

CDR3 nucleotide sequence: TGTGCCAGCTCCCCTACCTTGGCAGGGTCCTACGAGCAGTACTTC. Encoded protein: CASSPTLAGSYEQYF. The chain recombines TRBV18 with TRBJ2-7, with D tentatively TRBD1 (5 bases). CDR1 is KGHSH and CDR2 is LQKENI in the germline V gene. Trimming cost V 6 bases and J 1 base, with 16 bases left between them. The CDR3 totals 15 residues.

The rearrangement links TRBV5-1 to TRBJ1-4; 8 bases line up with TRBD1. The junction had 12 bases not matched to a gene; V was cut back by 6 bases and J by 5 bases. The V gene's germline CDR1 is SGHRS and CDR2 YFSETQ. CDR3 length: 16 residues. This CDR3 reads CASKEVGTGGNEKLFF. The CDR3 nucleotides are TGCGCCAGCAAAGAAGTCGGGACAGGAGGGAATGAAAAACTGTTTTTT.

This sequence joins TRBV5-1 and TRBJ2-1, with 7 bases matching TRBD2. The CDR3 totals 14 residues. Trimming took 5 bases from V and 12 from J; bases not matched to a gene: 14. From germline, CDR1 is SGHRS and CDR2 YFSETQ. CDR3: CASSRGLAAEWQFF. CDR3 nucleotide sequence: TGCGCCAGCAGTCGAGGGCTAGCGGCAGAGTGGCAGTTCTTC.

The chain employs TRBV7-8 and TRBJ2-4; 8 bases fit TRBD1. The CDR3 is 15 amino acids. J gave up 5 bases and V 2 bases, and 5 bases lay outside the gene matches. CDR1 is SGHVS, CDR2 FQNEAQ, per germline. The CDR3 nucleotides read TGTGCCAGCAGCTTATGGGGACAGGCTCAAAACATTCAGTACTTC. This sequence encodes CASSLWGQAQNIQYF. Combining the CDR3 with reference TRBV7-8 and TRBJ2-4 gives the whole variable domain GAGVSQSPRYKVAKRGQDVALRCDPISGHVSLFWYQQALGQGPEFLTYFQNEAQLDKSGLPSDRFFAERPEGSVSTLKIQRTQQEDSAVYLCASSLWGQAQNIQYFGAGTRLSVL.

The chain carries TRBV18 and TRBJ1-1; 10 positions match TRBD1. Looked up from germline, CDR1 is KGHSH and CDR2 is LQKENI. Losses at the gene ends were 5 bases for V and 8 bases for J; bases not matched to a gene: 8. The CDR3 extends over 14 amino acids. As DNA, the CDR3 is TGTGCCAGCTCAGTTGGGACAGGGGACGGGGAAGCTTTCTTT. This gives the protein CASSVGTGDGEAFF.

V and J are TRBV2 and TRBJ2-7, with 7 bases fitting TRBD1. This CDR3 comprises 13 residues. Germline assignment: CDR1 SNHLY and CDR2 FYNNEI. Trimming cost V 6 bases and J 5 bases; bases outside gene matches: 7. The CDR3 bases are TGTGCCAGCAGAAGGCCCCAGGGGGACGAGCAGTACTTC. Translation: CASRRPQGDEQYF.

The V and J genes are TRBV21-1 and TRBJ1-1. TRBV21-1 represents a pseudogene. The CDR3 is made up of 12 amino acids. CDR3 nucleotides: TGTGCCAGCAGCAAAAACCCCCTTGAAGCTTTCTTT. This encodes CASSKNPLEAFF.